Below, one T cell receptor beta chain is given with its context. The record originates from a study of regulatory T cells in long-lasting Graves disease. The time point was: newly diagnosed GD, antithyroid drugs for less than 3 months. TCR sequences were obtained from RNA taken from PBMCs. V shed 6 bases and J shed 0 bases, with 11 bases lying between them. Germline-derived CDR1 and CDR2 are SGHRS and YFSETQ. The CDR3 sequence is 14 residues long. To make TCR beta libraries, researchers used iRepertoire HTBI primers and Arm-PCR of CDR3 regions. TCRdb independently ran MiXCR on the multiplex PCR reads; one entry per CDR3 protein. The table includes more than 350,000 distinct CDR3 sequences, about 15% detected once. These data were likewise used in another study, on T cells in Graves' hyperthyroidism and ophthalmopathy. That source reports: HTBI primers were the set used in a first-round RT-PCR of the TCR CDR3.

The rearrangement uses TRBV5-1 and TRBJ2-3; no definite D call. This TCR derives from a woman in her thirties with Graves disease. Material: peripheral blood mononuclear cells (PBMCs), obtained at new diagnosis, from a patient treated with antithyroid drugs. Written as DNA, the CDR3 is TGCGCCAGCAAGACGCATACTAGCACAGATACGCAGTATTTT. Its protein is CASKTHTSTDTQYF.